This TCR beta chain was sequenced in a study of human T cells and chemical hapten exposure (dated by TCRdb to the early 2020s). Turning to the overall study: For sensitization, 2% DPC in acetone was applied to an approximately 2 cm by approximately 2 cm area of upper inner arm skin. Libraries were pooled for sequencing, and variation in per-sample TCR yields was attributed mainly to small differences in library volumes within the pool. Patch tests used Finn chambers with 0.01% DPC on the upper back, scored after 6 days by International Contact Dermatitis Research Group standards. Blood samples were taken from patients before sensitization (week 0) and then at 2, 6 and about 24 weeks after DPC sensitization. Patients additionally received weekly therapeutic DPC doses to the scalp throughout the roughly 23-week study period. For TCR sequencing, blood came from 25 to 35 alopecia patients at anywhere from one to four time points (pre-sensitization, 2, 6 and 24 weeks). This study followed changes in the peripheral blood TCR repertoire in vivo during primary and secondary sensitization of alopecia patients to the hapten diphenylcyclopropenone (DPC). Most of the patients in the cohort were female, and the cohort covered alopecia areata with under or over 50% scalp involvement, alopecia totalis and alopecia universalis.

This sample's time point label indicates: patch test 2, 6 weeks after DPC sensitization. The sample's treatment or condition label is to be understood as: therapeutic diphenylcyclopropenone sensitization with weekly scalp DPC. At every patch-test visit, the blood draw took place before the patch test was put on. Patients were eligible if aged 18 to 70, diagnosed with alopecia and judged suitable for DPC therapy, and pregnant patients were excluded. Total RNA was isolated from unfractionated whole blood collected in Tempus Blood RNA tubes. Study-level results and caveats: Patch test score correlated positively with the number of PT1 expanded TCRs, reaching significance at thresholds 8, 16 and 32 but not at 4. Repeated subsampling changed both the strength of the expansion versus patch-test correlation and the threshold at which that correlation became significant. Significantly more large CDR3 similarity clusters were formed by expanded TCRs than by pre-sensitization or healthy control sets, consistent with antigen-driven responses. DPC sensitization did not change the number of TCRs with a frequency above 1 in 1000, and there was no evidence of changes in global repertoire structure. Because all patients had alopecia, a presumed autoimmune disease, the immune response of the patients might differ from that of healthy individuals.

The library was obtained by RACE. TCRdb records NextSeq 500 as the sequencer. During library preparation, unique molecular identifiers were attached to individual cDNA molecules so that TCRs could be counted quantitatively and reproducibly. Each blood RNA sample was used to sequence both TCR alpha and TCR beta chains. The published analysis was carried out like this. The median number of TCRs per sample was roughly 94,000, ranging from 23,224 to 690,600. The Decombinator software suite was used to annotate the V, J and CDR3 of the TCR reads. For the PS versus PT1 abundance plots, all samples were subsampled to the same number of TCRs (28,000). Expanded TCRs were defined as absent before sensitization and observed at least eight times at the 2-week time point. TCRdb applied fastp at Q25 and MiXCR to the public reads, then kept only in-frame beta chains. Every CDR3 protein is listed once, alongside the most common genes and DNA of its rows. Clone size and V and J calls follow TCRdb, not the original study. The sample records 70,000 to 90,000 distinct CDR3 sequences, under 11% of which are singletons. Of the sample, less than 6.5% is held by the ten largest clones.

A word on this clonotype: This receptor's antigen is unknown. No much larger clone is present one base from it, and per-base qualities are unavailable.

The CDR3 covers 13 residues, taking in both the cysteine and the phenylalanine. This entry keeps only the CDR3 DNA: 39 bases, framed from base 1. V is shortened by 7 bases, J by 3 bases, and the region joining them spans 12 bases. CDR1 is given as MDHEN and CDR2 as SYDVKM, both from the germline V gene. This sequence uses TRBV28 and TRBJ1-1, with an unclear D gene assignment. The receptor's source is a woman in her fifties or sixties with alopecia areata. Some clones in this sample may be carry-over from other donors' samples. Sequenced material: whole blood, taken in connection with sensitization to the hapten diphenylcyclopropenone (DPC). For the CDR3, the sequence is CASIPTRDTEAFF. Here is the DNA: TGTGCCAGCATCCCAACAAGAGACACTGAAGCTTTCTTT.